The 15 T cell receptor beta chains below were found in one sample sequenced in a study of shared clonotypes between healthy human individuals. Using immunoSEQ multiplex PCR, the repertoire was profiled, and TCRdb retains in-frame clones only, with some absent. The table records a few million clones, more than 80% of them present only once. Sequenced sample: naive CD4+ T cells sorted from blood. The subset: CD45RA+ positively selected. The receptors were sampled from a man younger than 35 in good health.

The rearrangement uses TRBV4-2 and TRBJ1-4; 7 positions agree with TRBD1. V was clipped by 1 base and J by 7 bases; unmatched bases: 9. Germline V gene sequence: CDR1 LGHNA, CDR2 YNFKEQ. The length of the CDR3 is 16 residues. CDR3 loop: CASSQGQGLDGEKLFF. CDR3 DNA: TGTGCCAGCAGCCAAGGACAGGGTCTAGACGGTGAAAAACTGTTTTTT.

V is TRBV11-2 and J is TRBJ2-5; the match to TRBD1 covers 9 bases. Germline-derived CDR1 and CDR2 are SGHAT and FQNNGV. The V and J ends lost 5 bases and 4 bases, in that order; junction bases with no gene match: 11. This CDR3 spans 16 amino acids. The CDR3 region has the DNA TGTGCCAGCAGCCCACGACCCCCGACAGGGGGAGAGACCCAGTACTTC. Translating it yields CASSPRPPTGGETQYF.

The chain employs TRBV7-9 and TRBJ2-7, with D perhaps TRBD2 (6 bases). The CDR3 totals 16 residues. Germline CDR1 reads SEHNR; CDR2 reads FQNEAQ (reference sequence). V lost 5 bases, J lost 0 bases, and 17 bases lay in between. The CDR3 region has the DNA TGTGCCAGCAGCCGAAGAGGCGGGATGAGCTCCTACGAGCAGTACTTC. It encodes CASSRRGGMSSYEQYF.

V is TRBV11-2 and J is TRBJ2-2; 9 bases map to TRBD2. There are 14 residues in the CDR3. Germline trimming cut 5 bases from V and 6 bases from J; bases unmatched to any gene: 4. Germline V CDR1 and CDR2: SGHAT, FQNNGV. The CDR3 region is CASSGSGSPGELFF. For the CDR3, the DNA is TGTGCCAGCAGCGGTAGCGGGAGCCCCGGGGAGCTGTTTTTT.

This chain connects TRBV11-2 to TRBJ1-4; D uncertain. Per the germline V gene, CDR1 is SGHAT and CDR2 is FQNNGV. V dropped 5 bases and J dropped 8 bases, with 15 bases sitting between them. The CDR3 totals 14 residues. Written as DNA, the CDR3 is TGTGCCAGCAGCCCCCGTGGTCTGGGGGAAAAACTGTTTTTT. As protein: CASSPRGLGEKLFF.

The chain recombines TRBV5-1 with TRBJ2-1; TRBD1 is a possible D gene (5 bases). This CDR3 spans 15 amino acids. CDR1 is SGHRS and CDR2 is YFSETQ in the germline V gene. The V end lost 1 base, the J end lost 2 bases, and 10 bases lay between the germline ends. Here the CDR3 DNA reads TGCGCCAGCAGCTTGTGGTCGGACACCTACAATGAGCAGTTCTTC. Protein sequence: CASSLWSDTYNEQFF.

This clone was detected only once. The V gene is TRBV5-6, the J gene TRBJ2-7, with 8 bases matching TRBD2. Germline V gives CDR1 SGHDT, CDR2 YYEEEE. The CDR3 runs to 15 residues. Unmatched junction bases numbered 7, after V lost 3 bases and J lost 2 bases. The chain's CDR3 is CASSWRGLGTYEQYF. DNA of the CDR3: TGTGCCAGCAGCTGGCGGGGACTAGGGACCTACGAGCAGTACTTC.

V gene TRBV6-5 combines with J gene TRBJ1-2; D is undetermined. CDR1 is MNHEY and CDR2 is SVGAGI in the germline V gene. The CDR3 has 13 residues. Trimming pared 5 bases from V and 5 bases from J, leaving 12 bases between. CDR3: CASSQLPEYGYTF. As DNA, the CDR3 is TGTGCCAGCAGTCAACTTCCCGAATATGGCTACACCTTC.

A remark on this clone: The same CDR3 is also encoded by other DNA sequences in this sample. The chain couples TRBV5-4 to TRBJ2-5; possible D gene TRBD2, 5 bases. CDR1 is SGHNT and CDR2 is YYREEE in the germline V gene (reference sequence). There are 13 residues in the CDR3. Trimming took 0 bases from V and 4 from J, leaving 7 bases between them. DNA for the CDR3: TGTGCCAGCAGCTTGGCGGGAACAGAGACCCAGTACTTC. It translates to CASSLAGTETQYF.

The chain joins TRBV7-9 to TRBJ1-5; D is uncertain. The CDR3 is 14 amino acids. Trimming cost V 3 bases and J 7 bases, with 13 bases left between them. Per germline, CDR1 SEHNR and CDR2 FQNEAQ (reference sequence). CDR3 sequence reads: CASSFLWEKQPQHF. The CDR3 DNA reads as TGTGCCAGCAGCTTTTTGTGGGAAAAGCAGCCCCAGCATTTT.

The CDR3 bases are TGTGCCAGCAGTGGCAGGGGGGATCAGCCCCAGCATTTT. Amino acids: CASSGRGDQPQHF. The chain combines TRBV6-1 with TRBJ1-5, with 7 nucleotides matching TRBD1. The length of the CDR3 is 13 residues. In germline, CDR1 is MNHNS, CDR2 SASEGT. The trim removed 4 bases at V and 5 bases at J, leaving 2 bases unmatched.

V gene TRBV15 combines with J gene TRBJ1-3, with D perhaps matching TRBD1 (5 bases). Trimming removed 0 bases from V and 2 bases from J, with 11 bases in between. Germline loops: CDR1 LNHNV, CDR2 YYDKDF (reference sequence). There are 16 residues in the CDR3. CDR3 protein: CATSRDLGATGNTIYF. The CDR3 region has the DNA TGTGCCACCAGCAGAGATCTTGGGGCCACTGGAAACACCATATATTTT.

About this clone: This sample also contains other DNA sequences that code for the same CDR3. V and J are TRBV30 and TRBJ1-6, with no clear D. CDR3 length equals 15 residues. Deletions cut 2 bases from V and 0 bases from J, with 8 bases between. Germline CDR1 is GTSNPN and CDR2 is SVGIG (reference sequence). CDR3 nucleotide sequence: TGTGCCTGGAGTCCCCGGAGCTCCTATAATTCACCCCTCCACTTT. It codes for CAWSPRSSYNSPLHF.

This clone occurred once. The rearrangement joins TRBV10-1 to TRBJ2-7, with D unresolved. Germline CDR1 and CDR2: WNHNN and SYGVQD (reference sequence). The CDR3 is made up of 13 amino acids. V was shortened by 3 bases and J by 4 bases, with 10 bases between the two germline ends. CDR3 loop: CASSDGQQYEQYF. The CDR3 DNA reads TGCGCCAGCAGTGATGGGCAGCAATACGAGCAGTACTTC.

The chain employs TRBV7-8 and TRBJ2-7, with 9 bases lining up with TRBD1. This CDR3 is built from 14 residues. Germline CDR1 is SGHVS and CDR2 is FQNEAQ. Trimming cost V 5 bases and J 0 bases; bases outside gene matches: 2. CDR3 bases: TGTGCCAGCAGCAAGACAGGGGGCTCCTACGAGCAGTACTTC. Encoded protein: CASSKTGGSYEQYF. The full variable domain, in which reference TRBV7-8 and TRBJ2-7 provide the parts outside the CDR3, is GAGVSQSPRYKVAKRGQDVALRCDPISGHVSLFWYQQALGQGPEFLTYFQNEAQLDKSGLPSDRFFAERPEGSVSTLKIQRTQQEDSAVYLCASSKTGGSYEQYFGPGTRLTVT.